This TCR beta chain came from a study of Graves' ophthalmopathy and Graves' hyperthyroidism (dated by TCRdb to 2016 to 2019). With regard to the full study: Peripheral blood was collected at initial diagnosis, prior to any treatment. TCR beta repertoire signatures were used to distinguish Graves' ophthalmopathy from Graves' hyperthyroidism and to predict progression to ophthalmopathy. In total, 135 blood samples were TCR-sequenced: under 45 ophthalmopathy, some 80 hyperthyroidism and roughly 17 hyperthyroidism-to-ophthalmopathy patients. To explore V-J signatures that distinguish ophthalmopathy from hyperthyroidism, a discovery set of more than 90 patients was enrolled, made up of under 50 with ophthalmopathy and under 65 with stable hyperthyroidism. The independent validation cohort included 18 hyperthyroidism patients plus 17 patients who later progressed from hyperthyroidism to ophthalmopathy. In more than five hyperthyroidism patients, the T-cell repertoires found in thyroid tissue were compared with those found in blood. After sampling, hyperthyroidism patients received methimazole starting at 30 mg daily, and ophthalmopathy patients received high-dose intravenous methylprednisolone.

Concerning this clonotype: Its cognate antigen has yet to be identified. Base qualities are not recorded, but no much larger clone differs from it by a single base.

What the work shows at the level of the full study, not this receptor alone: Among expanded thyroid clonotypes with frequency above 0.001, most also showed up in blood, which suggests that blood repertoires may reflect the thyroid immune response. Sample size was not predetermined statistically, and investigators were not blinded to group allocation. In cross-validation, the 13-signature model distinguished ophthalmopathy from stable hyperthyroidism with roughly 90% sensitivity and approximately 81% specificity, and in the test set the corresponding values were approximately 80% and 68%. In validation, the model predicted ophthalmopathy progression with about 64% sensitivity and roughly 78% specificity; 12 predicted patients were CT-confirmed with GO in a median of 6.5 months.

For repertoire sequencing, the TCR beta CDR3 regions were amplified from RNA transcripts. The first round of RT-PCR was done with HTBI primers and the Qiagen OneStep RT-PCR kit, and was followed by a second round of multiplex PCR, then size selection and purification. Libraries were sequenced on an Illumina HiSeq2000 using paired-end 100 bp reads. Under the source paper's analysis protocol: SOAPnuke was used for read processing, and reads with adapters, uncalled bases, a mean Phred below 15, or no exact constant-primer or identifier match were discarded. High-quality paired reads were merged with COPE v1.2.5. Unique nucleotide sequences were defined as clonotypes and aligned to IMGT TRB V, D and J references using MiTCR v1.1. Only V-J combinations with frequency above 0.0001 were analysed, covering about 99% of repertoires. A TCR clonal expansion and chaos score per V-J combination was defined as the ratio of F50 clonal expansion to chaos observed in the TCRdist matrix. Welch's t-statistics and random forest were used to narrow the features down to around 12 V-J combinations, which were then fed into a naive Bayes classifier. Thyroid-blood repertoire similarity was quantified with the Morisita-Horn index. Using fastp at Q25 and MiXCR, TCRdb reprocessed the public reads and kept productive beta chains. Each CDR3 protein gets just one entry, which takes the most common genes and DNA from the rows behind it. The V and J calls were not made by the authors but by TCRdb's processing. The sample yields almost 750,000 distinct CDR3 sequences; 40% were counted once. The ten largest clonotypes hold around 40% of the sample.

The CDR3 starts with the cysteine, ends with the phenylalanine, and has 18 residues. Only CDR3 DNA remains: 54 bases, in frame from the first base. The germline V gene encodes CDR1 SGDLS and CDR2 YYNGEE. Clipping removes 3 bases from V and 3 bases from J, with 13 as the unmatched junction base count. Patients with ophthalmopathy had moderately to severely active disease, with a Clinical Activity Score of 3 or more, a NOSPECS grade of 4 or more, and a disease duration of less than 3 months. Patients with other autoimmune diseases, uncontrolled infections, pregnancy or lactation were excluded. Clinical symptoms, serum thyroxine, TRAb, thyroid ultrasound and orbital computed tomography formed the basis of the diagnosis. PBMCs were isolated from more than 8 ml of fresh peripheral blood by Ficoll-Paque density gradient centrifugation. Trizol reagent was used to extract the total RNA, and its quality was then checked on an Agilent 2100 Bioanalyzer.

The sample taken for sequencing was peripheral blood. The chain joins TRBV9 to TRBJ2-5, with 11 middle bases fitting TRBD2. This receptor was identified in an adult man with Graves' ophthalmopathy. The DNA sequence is TGTGCCAGCAGCGCTAGCGGGAGGACGAGGTCGGGAGAAGAGACCCAGTACTTC. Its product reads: CASSASGRTRSGEETQYF.